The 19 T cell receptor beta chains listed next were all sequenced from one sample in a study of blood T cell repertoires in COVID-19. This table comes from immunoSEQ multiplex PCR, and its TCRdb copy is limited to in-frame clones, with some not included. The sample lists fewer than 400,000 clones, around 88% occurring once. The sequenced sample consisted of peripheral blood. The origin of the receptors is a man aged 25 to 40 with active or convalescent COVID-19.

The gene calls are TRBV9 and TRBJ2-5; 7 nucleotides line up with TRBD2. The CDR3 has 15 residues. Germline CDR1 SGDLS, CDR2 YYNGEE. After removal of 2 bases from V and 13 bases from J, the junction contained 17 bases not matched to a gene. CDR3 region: CASSVRGRGAPGGYF. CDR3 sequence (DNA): TGTGCCAGCAGCGTTCGAGGGAGGGGTGCCCCGGGGGGGTACTTC.

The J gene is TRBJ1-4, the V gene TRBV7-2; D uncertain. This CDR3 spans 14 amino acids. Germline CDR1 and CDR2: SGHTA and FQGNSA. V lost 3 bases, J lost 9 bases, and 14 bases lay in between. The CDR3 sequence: CASSLWQDPKKLFF. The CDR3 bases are TGTGCCAGCAGCTTGTGGCAGGATCCGAAAAAACTGTTTTTT. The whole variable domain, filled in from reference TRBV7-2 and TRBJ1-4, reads GAGVSQSPSNKVTEKGKDVELRCDPISGHTALYWYRQSLGQGLEFLIYFQGNSAPDKSGLPSDRFSAERTGGSVSTLTIQRTQQEDSAVYLCASSLWQDPKKLFFGSGTQLSVL.

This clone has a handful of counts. The CDR3 bases are TGTGCCAGCAGCTCATCTGGGGCTAATGAGCAGTTCTTC. This codes for CASSSSGANEQFF. V gene TRBV7-2 combines with J gene TRBJ2-1; TRBD1 might be the D (5 bases). The germline CDR1 and CDR2 sequences are SGHTA and FQGNSA. The CDR3 covers 13 residues. Trimming removed 4 bases at V and 7 bases at J, with 11 bases between.

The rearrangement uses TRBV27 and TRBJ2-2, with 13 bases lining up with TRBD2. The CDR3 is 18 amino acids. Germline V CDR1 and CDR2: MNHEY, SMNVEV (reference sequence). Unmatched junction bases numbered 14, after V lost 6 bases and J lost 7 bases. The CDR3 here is CASRPLGGTSGMSGELFF. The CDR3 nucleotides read TGTGCCAGCAGACCTTTAGGTGGGACTAGCGGGATGAGCGGGGAGCTGTTTTTT.

The chain's CDR3 is CASSFEGRVEAFF. The CDR3, as DNA: TGTGCCAGCAGCTTTGAGGGGAGGGTTGAAGCTTTCTTT. The chain has TRBV11-3 and TRBJ1-1; possible D gene TRBD1, 5 bases. Between the trimmed V and J ends, which lost 3 bases and 7 bases, there was a span of 12 bases. Germline loops: CDR1 SGHNT, CDR2 YENEEA. The CDR3 totals 13 residues.

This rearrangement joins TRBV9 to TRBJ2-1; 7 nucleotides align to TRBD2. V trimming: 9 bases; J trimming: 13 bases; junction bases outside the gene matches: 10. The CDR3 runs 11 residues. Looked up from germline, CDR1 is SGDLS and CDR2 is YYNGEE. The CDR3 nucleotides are TGTGCCACCGGGAGGCTAGCCCCCCAGTTCTTC. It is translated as CATGRLAPQFF.

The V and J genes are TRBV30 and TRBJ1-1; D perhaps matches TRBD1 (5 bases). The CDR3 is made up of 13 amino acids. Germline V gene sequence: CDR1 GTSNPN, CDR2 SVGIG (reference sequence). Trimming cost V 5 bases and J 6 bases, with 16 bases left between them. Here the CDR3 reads CAWRSREAPEAFF. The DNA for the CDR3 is TGTGCCTGGCGCTCCAGGGAGGCCCCTGAAGCTTTCTTT.

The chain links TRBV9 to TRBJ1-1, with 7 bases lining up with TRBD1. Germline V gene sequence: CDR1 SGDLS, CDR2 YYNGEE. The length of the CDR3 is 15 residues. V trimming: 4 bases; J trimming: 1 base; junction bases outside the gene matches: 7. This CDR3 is CASSPRQGENTEAFF. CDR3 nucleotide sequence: TGTGCCAGCAGCCCCCGACAGGGCGAGAACACTGAAGCTTTCTTT. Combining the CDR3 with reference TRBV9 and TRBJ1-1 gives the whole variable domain DSGVTQTPKHLITATGQRVTLRCSPRSGDLSVYWYQQSLDQGLQFLIQYYNGEERAKGNILERFSAQQFPDLHSELNLSSLELGDSALYFCASSPRQGENTEAFFGQGTRLTVV.

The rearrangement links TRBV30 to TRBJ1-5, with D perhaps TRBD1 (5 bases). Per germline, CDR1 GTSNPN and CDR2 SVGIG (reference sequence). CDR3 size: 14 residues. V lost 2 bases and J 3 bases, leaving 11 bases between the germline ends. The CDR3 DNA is TGTGCCTGGAGTTCCAGGGCAGACAATCAGCCCCAGCATTTT. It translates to CAWSSRADNQPQHF.

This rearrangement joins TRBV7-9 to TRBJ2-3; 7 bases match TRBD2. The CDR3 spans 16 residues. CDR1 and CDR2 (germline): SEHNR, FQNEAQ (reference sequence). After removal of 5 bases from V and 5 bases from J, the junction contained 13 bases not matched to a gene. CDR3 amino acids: CASSPRGNSGGDTQYF. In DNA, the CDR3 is TGTGCCAGCAGCCCAAGGGGTAACTCGGGGGGAGATACGCAGTATTTT.

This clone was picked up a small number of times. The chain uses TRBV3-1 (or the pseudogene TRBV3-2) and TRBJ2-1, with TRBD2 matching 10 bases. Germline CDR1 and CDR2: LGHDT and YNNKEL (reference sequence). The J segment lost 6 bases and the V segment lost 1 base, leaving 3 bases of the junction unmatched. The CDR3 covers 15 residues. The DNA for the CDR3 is TGTGCCAGCAGCCAAGGGGGACTAGCGAGCAATGAGCAGTTCTTC. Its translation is CASSQGGLASNEQFF.

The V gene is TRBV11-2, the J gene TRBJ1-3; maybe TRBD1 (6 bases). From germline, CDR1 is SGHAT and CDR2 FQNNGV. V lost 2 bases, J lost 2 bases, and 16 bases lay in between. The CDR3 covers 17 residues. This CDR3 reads CASSLYGIRDTGNTIYF. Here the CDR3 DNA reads TGTGCCAGCAGCTTATATGGGATCCGGGACACTGGAAACACCATATATTTT.

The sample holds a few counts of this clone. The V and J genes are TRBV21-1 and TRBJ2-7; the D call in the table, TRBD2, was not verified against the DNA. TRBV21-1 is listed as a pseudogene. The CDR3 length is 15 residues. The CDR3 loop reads CASSKSGRGSYEQYF. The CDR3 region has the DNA TGTGCCAGCAGCAAAAGCGGGAGAGGGTCCTACGAGCAGTACTTC.

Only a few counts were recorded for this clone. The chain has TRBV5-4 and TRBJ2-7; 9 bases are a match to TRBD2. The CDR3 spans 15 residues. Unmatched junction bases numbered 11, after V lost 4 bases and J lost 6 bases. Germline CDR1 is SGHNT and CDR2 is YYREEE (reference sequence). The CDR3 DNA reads TGTGCCAGCAGCCGTCCCGAGCGGGAGGTCCCCGAGCAGTACTTC. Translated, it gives CASSRPEREVPEQYF.

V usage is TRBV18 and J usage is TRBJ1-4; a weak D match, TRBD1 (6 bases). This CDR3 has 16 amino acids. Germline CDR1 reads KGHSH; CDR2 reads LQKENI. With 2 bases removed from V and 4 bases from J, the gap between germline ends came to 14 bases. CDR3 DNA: TGTGCCAGCTCACCAAACCCGACAGGACTTAATGAAAAACTGTTTTTT. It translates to CASSPNPTGLNEKLFF.

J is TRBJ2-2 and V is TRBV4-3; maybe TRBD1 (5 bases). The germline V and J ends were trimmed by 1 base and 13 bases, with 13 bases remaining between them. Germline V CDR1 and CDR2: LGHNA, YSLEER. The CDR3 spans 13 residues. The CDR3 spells CASSQVAGIWLFF. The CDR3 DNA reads TGCGCCAGCAGCCAAGTGGCAGGGATTTGGCTGTTTTTT.

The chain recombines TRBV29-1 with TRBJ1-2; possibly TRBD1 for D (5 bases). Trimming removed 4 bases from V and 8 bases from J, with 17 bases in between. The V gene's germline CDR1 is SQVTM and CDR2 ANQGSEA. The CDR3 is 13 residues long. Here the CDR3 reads CSVAPGLLGGYTF. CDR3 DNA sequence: TGCAGCGTTGCCCCAGGGTTGTTAGGGGGCTACACCTTC.

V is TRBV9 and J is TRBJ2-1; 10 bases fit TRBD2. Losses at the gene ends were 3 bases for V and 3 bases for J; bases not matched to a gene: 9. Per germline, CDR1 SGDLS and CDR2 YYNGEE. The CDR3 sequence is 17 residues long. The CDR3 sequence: CASSAKGTSDIYNEQFF. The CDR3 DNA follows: TGTGCCAGCAGCGCCAAAGGGACTAGCGATATCTACAATGAGCAGTTCTTC. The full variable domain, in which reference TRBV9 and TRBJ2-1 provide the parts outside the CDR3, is DSGVTQTPKHLITATGQRVTLRCSPRSGDLSVYWYQQSLDQGLQFLIQYYNGEERAKGNILERFSAQQFPDLHSELNLSSLELGDSALYFCASSAKGTSDIYNEQFFGPGTRLTVL.

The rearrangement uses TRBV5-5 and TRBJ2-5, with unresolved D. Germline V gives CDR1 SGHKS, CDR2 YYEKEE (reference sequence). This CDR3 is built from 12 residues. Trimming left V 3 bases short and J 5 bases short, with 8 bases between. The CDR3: CASSSSLETQYF. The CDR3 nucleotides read TGTGCCAGCAGCTCGAGCCTGGAGACCCAGTACTTC.